The source of this T cell receptor beta chain is a study of T cell repertoires in cytomegalovirus infection. Overall study: CMV epitopes used comprised recently identified HLA-C-restricted ones and well-studied HLA-B-restricted ones. Public TCR beta signatures indicated both CMV infection and matching HLA type. Overall study results and limits: What dominated the ex vivo response were HLA-C-restricted CMV-specific TCR beta clonotypes. CMV carriers with the relevant HLA were identified by cumulative public TCR beta family frequency.

TCRdb used MiXCR to reprocess the reads, holding one entry per CDR3 protein. The sample records hundreds of thousands of distinct CDR3 sequences, around a third being singletons. There are a few counts of this clonotype. Its antigen is not identified. The CDR3 sequence is 16 residues long. Per the germline V gene, CDR1 is SGHVS and CDR2 is FQNEAQ. V lost 2 bases, J lost 6 bases, and 6 bases stayed unmatched. The chain carries TRBV7-8 and TRBJ1-5; TRBD1 agrees at 11 bases. The source of this sequence is a human donor in good health (CMV status not recorded). Some clones in this sample may be carry-over from other donors' samples. Material: cultured PBMCs, obtained from culture after CMV antigen stimulation. For the CDR3, the DNA is TGTGCCAGCAGCTTACAAGGACAGGGGGCTTTTCAGCCCCAGCATTTT. This translates into CASSLQGQGAFQPQHF. The variable domain in full, completed from reference TRBV7-8 and TRBJ1-5, reads GAGVSQSPRYKVAKRGQDVALRCDPISGHVSLFWYQQALGQGPEFLTYFQNEAQLDKSGLPSDRFFAERPEGSVSTLKIQRTQQEDSAVYLCASSLQGQGAFQPQHFGDGTRLSIL.